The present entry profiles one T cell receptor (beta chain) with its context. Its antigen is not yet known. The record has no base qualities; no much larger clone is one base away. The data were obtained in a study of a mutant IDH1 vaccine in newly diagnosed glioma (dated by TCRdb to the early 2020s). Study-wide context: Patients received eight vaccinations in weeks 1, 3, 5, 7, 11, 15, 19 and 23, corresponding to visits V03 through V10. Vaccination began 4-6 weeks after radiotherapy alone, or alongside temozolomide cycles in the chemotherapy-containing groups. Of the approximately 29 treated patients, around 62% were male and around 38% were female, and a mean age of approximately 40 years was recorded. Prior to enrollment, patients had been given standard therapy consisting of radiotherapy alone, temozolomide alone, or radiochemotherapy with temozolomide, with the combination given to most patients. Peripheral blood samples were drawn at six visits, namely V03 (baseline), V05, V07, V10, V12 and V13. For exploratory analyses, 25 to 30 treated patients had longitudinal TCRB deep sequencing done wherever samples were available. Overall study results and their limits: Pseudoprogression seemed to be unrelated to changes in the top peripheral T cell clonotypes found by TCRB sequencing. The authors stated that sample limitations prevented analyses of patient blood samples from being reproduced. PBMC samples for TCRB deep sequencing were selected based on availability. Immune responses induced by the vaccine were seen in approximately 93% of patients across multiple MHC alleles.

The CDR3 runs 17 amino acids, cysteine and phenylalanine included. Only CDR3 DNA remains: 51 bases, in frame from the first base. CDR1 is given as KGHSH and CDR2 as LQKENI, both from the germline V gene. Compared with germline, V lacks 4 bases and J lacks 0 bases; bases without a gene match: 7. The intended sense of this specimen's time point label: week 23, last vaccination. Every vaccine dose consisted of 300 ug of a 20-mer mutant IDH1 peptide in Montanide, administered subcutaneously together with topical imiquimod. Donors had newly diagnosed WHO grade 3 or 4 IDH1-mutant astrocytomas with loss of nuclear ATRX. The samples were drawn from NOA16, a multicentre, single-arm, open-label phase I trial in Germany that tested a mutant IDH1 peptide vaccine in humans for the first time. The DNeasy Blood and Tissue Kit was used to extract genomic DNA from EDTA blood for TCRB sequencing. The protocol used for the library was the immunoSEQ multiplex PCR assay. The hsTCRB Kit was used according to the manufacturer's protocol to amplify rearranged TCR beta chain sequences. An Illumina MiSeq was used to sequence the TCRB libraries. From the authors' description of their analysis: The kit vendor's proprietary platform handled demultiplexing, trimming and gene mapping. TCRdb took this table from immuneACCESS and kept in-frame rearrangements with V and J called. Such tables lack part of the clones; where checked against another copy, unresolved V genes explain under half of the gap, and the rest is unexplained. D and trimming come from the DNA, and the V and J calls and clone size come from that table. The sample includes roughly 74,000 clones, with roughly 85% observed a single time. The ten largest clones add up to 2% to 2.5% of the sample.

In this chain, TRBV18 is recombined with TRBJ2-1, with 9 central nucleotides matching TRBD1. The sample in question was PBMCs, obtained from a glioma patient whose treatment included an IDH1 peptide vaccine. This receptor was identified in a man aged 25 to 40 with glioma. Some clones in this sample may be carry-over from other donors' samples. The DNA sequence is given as TGTGCCAGCTCACTCTTAGGGACAGGGAGCTCCTACAATGAGCAGTTCTTC. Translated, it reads CASSLLGTGSSYNEQFF.